This is a list of T cell receptor beta chains from one sample in a study of graft-versus-host responses after intestinal transplantation. TCRdb's copy holds only in-frame clones and misses some; the assay was immunoSEQ multiplex PCR. The sample holds more than 65,000 clones; 85% to 95% are singletons and the top ten take 7% to 8.5%. No antigen is known for these receptors. The source was unstimulated CD8+ T cells sorted from spleen or lymph node cells, collected before transplant. The receptor set was obtained from a human donor who was the organ donor for an intestinal transplant. CDR3s include the opening cysteine and the closing phenylalanine or tryptophan. D genes are given only for firm matches. Some rows have no size entry. The others give once, few or many, or a class for an expanded clone.

TRBV14	TRBJ2-5	-	-	CASSQGWETQYF	TGTGCCAGCAGCCAAGGATGGGAGACCCAGTACTTC
TRBV18	TRBJ1-2	-	-	CASSQQIQGPYGYTF	TGTGCCAGCTCACAGCAAATACAGGGCCCCTATGGCTACACCTTC
TRBV10-3	TRBJ1-6	-	-	CAISEEQGSYNSPLHF	TGTGCCATCAGTGAGGAACAGGGCTCCTATAATTCACCCCTCCACTTT
TRBV7-9	TRBJ1-1	-	-	CASSFGSAGEAFF	TGTGCCAGCAGCTTCGGTTCGGCTGGGGAAGCTTTCTTT
TRBV13	TRBJ2-5	-	few	CASSLLGEETQYF	TGTGCCAGCAGCTTACTGGGGGAAGAGACCCAGTACTTC
TRBV19	TRBJ2-7	-	-	CASSTSVSSYEQYF	TGTGCCAGTAGTACCAGCGTATCCTCCTACGAGCAGTACTTC
TRBV11-3	TRBJ2-3	TRBD2	-	CASSFASGTTQYF	TGTGCCAGCAGCTTTGCTAGCGGGACAACGCAGTATTTT
TRBV27	TRBJ2-2	TRBD1	-	CASSLWTGHTGELFF	TGTGCCAGCAGTTTATGGACAGGACACACCGGGGAGCTGTTTTTT
TRBV4-1	TRBJ2-3	TRBD1	once	CASSQVGGQGAPDTQYF	TGCGCCAGCAGCCAAGTCGGGGGACAGGGGGCGCCAGATACGCAGTATTTT
TRBV4-2	TRBJ1-6	-	-	CASSQERWESYNSPLHF	TGTGCCAGCAGCCAAGAGCGGTGGGAGTCCTATAATTCACCCCTCCACTTT
TRBV10-3	TRBJ2-7	TRBD1	-	CAISDEGTASYEQYF	TGTGCCATCAGTGATGAAGGGACAGCCTCCTACGAGCAGTACTTC
TRBV19	TRBJ2-2	-	-	CASSSTFGGGTGELFF	TGTGCCAGTAGTAGTACGTTCGGGGGAGGCACCGGGGAGCTGTTTTTT
TRBV28	TRBJ2-7	-	-	CASSFSRVTYEQYF	TGTGCCAGCAGTTTCTCCCGTGTCACCTACGAGCAGTACTTC
TRBV2	TRBJ2-1	-	-	CASIGLAGRNEQFF	TGTGCCAGCATCGGGCTAGCCGGCCGAAATGAGCAGTTCTTC
TRBV5-1	TRBJ2-7	-	-	CASSLVDRLSYEQYF	TGCGCCAGCAGCTTGGTTGACAGGTTATCCTACGAGCAGTACTTC
TRBV6-5	TRBJ1-1	-	-	CASSYSVSGPGAEAFF	TGTGCCAGCAGTTACTCGGTGTCAGGACCTGGCGCTGAAGCTTTCTTT
TRBV27	TRBJ1-5	-	-	CASSWGSRQPQHF	TGTGCCAGCAGTTGGGGGTCTCGTCAGCCCCAGCATTTT
TRBV7-9	TRBJ1-1	-	-	CASSFRWNTEAFF	TGTGCCAGCAGCTTCCGGTGGAACACTGAAGCTTTCTTT
TRBV5-4	TRBJ2-7	TRBD1	few	CASSLGTGRVGSYEQYF	TGTGCCAGCAGCTTGGGGACAGGTAGAGTCGGGTCCTACGAGCAGTACTTC
TRBV5-1	TRBJ2-5	-	-	CASSRGTETQYF	TGCGCCAGCAGCAGGGGTACGGAGACCCAGTACTTC
TRBV6-5	TRBJ1-5	-	-	CASSLGFGSNQPQHF	TGTGCCAGCAGTTTGGGGTTTGGTAGCAATCAGCCCCAGCATTTT
TRBV4-1	TRBJ2-3	-	-	CASSQDGSSTDTQYF	TGCGCCAGCAGCCAAGATGGGAGTAGCACAGATACGCAGTATTTT
TRBV14	TRBJ2-3	-	-	CASSQEQYTDTQYF	TGTGCCAGCAGCCAAGAGCAGTACACAGATACGCAGTATTTT
TRBV10-2	TRBJ2-7	-	-	CASSEVGSYEQYF	TGCGCCAGCAGTGAGGTGGGCTCCTACGAGCAGTACTTC
TRBV27	TRBJ1-6	-	-	CASSGLQGLGGSPLHF	TGTGCCAGCAGTGGATTACAGGGATTAGGCGGTTCACCCCTCCACTTT
TRBV30	TRBJ2-1	-	-	CAWSGVAVEQFF	TGTGCCTGGAGTGGTGTAGCGGTAGAGCAGTTCTTC
TRBV29-1	TRBJ2-7	-	once	CSVGAVSYEQYF	TGCAGCGTTGGTGCGGTCTCCTACGAGCAGTACTTC
TRBV7-9	TRBJ2-7	-	once	CASSSRARGSQYEQYF	TGTGCCAGCAGCTCCAGGGCCAGGGGATCTCAATACGAGCAGTACTTC
TRBV7-3	TRBJ2-2	-	-	CASSSDSYTGELFF	TGTGCCAGCAGCTCAGACAGCTACACCGGGGAGCTGTTTTTT
TRBV29-1	TRBJ1-1	-	-	CSIPGEGVWTEAFF	TGCAGCATCCCAGGGGAGGGGGTTTGGACTGAAGCTTTCTTT
TRBV12-2	TRBJ2-5	-	-	CASRTRRASWGGETQYF	TGTGCAAGTCGAACCAGGAGGGCTAGCTGGGGGGGAGAGACCCAGTACTTC
TRBV6-1	TRBJ2-7	-	-	CASRPVSSYEQYF	TGTGCCAGCCGCCCGGTTAGCTCCTACGAGCAGTACTTC
TRBV29-1	TRBJ2-1	-	once	CSVEDGGEFYNEQFF	TGCAGCGTTGAAGATGGGGGCGAATTCTACAATGAGCAGTTCTTC
TRBV6-1	TRBJ2-2	TRBD2	few	CASREGNTGELFF	TGTGCCAGCCGGGAGGGGAACACCGGGGAGCTGTTTTTT
TRBV5-4	TRBJ2-1	-	-	CASSFRLASEQFF	TGTGCCAGCAGCTTTAGGCTAGCGAGTGAGCAGTTCTTC
TRBV6-1	TRBJ2-1	-	-	CASSEARDSSYNEQFF	TGTGCCAGCAGCGAAGCTCGTGATAGCTCCTACAATGAGCAGTTCTTC
TRBV6-6	TRBJ2-2	TRBD2	-	CACQREANTGELFF	TGTGCCTGCCAGCGGGAGGCTAACACCGGGGAGCTGTTTTTT
TRBV5-4	TRBJ1-1	TRBD1	-	CASRGTGKTEAFF	TGTGCCAGCAGAGGGACAGGGAAGACTGAAGCTTTCTTT
TRBV11-2	TRBJ1-6	-	-	CASSTAGGRNSPLHF	TGTGCCAGCAGCACGGCGGGGGGGCGGAATTCACCCCTCCACTTT
TRBV21-1	TRBJ1-3	-	-	CASSREGANSGNTIYF	TGTGCCAGCAGCAGGGAGGGGGCGAACTCTGGAAACACCATATATTTT
TRBV2	TRBJ2-5	TRBD2	-	CASSGTSGRQETQYF	TGTGCCAGCAGCGGGACTAGCGGGAGGCAAGAGACCCAGTACTTC
TRBV11-2	TRBJ2-7	TRBD2	once	CASSFSSGGSYEQYF	TGTGCCAGCAGCTTTTCGAGCGGGGGCTCCTACGAGCAGTACTTC
TRBV29-1	TRBJ2-7	TRBD2	once	CSVETGRAGYEQYF	TGCAGCGTTGAAACCGGGAGGGCCGGGTACGAGCAGTACTTC
TRBV4-1	TRBJ2-7	-	-	CASSQVLSYEQYF	TGCGCCAGCAGCCAAGTCTTAAGTTACGAGCAGTACTTC
TRBV5-4	TRBJ2-1	TRBD2	-	CASSFWPSGSRTYNEQFF	TGTGCCAGCAGCTTCTGGCCTAGCGGGAGTCGGACCTACAATGAGCAGTTCTTC
TRBV9	TRBJ2-7	-	-	CASSAGTFYEQYF	TGTGCCAGCAGCGCCGGGACCTTCTACGAGCAGTACTTC
TRBV5-4	TRBJ1-5	-	-	CASSLTGLEGNQPQHF	TGTGCCAGCAGCCTTACAGGTTTGGAAGGCAATCAGCCCCAGCATTTT
TRBV27	TRBJ1-1	-	-	CASSLRGTEIGTEAFF	TGTGCCAGCAGTTTACGGGGTACGGAGATCGGCACTGAAGCTTTCTTT
TRBV5-1	TRBJ1-5	-	-	CALVKAPSYPQHF	TGCGCCCTGGTGAAGGCCCCCTCTTATCCCCAGCATTTT
TRBV10-1	TRBJ2-3	TRBD1	few	CASSESLQGARDTQYF	TGCGCCAGCAGTGAGTCGTTACAGGGGGCGAGAGATACGCAGTATTTT
TRBV15	TRBJ1-6	-	-	CATSRQGGYSPLHF	TGTGCCACCAGCAGACAGGGAGGGTATTCACCCCTCCACTTT
TRBV7-2	TRBJ2-1	TRBD2	-	CASSGYTSGTSFGDEQFF	TGTGCCAGCAGCGGATACACCTCCGGGACTAGCTTCGGCGATGAGCAGTTCTTC
TRBV4-2	TRBJ2-7	TRBD2	-	CASSQDLAGGGEQYF	TGTGCCAGCAGCCAAGATTTAGCGGGAGGAGGCGAGCAGTACTTC
TRBV9	TRBJ1-1	-	once	CASSLSAGHQGFTNTEAFF	TGTGCCAGCAGCCTGTCTGCGGGGCACCAAGGTTTCACGAACACTGAAGCTTTCTTT
TRBV6-5	TRBJ2-1	TRBD1	-	CASSYSGTGNEQFF	TGTGCCAGCAGTTACTCTGGGACAGGTAATGAGCAGTTCTTC
TRBV4-1	TRBJ2-1	-	-	CASSQGTGEQFF	TGCGCCAGCAGCCAAGGGACGGGTGAGCAGTTCTTC
TRBV2	TRBJ2-2	-	-	CASQPGSVNTGELFF	TGTGCCAGCCAACCCGGTTCTGTAAACACCGGGGAGCTGTTTTTT
TRBV7-3	TRBJ2-1	-	-	CASSFLGGPRNEQFF	TGTGCCAGCAGCTTTCTCGGGGGGCCCCGGAATGAGCAGTTCTTC